These T cell receptor beta chains were read from a single sample in a study of cytomegalovirus exposure and HLA in healthy donors. The protocol was immunoSEQ multiplex PCR, while the TCRdb copy is restricted to in-frame clones and leaves out a portion. This sample yields around 140,000 clones, of which approximately 80% are seen a single time; approximately 4% belongs to the top ten. The specimen sequenced was PBMCs. Receptors originate from a male donor in good health and CMV-seronegative. The CDR3 runs from the conserved cysteine through the conserved F or W. A D gene is named only where the DNA matches it firmly. The size field is filled for only some rows; it gives once, few, many or a size class.

j_gene: TRBJ2-1; d_gene: TRBD2; abundance: .; v_gene: TRBV10-3; CDR3aa: CAILDSSRGGQFF; CDR3nt: TGTGCCATCTTGGACAGCTCCCGGGGGGGGCAGTTCTTC
j_gene: TRBJ1-1; d_gene: TRBD1; abundance: .; v_gene: TRBV9; CDR3aa: CASSRGTVRGTEAFF; CDR3nt: TGTGCCAGCAGCCGGGGGACAGTAAGAGGCACTGAAGCTTTCTTT
j_gene: TRBJ1-1; d_gene: TRBD1; abundance: .; v_gene: TRBV5-1; CDR3aa: CASCKGQGSTEAFF; CDR3nt: TGCGCCAGCTGCAAAGGACAGGGAAGCACTGAAGCTTTCTTT
j_gene: TRBJ2-1; d_gene: TRBD1; abundance: .; v_gene: TRBV7-2; CDR3aa: CASSPHLPGQGIIGFEQFF; CDR3nt: TGTGCCAGCAGCCCTCACCTACCGGGACAGGGTATAATCGGGTTTGAGCAGTTCTTC
j_gene: TRBJ1-1; d_gene: .; abundance: once; v_gene: TRBV5-1; CDR3aa: CASSPLTENTEAFF; CDR3nt: TGCGCCAGCAGCCCCTTGACAGAGAACACTGAAGCTTTCTTT
j_gene: TRBJ2-7; d_gene: .; abundance: .; v_gene: TRBV9; CDR3aa: CASSVEAEGEQYF; CDR3nt: TGTGCCAGCAGCGTAGAGGCGGAAGGCGAGCAGTACTTC
j_gene: TRBJ1-2; d_gene: .; abundance: .; v_gene: TRBV6-5; CDR3aa: CASRFQVGYGYTF; CDR3nt: TGTGCCAGCAGGTTCCAGGTAGGCTATGGCTACACCTTC
j_gene: TRBJ1-3; d_gene: .; abundance: .; v_gene: TRBV28; CDR3aa: CASSFPGVSGNTIYF; CDR3nt: TGTGCCAGCAGTTTCCCAGGGGTTAGTGGAAACACCATATATTTT
j_gene: TRBJ2-7; d_gene: TRBD1; abundance: .; v_gene: TRBV19; CDR3aa: CASSTFGTVTYEQYF; CDR3nt: TGTGCCAGTAGTACGTTCGGGACAGTTACCTACGAGCAGTACTTC
j_gene: TRBJ2-7; d_gene: .; abundance: .; v_gene: TRBV6-5; CDR3aa: CASGWGAFDEQYF; CDR3nt: TGTGCCAGCGGGTGGGGCGCGTTTGACGAGCAGTACTTC
j_gene: TRBJ1-2; d_gene: TRBD1; abundance: .; v_gene: TRBV7-9; CDR3aa: CASSAPTGLANYGYTF; CDR3nt: TGTGCCAGCAGCGCCCCGACAGGGTTAGCTAACTATGGCTACACCTTC
j_gene: TRBJ1-1; d_gene: .; abundance: .; v_gene: TRBV9; CDR3aa: CASSPGGAEAFF; CDR3nt: TGTGCCAGCAGCCCCGGGGGGGCAGAAGCTTTCTTT
j_gene: TRBJ2-3; d_gene: TRBD1; abundance: few; v_gene: TRBV6-6; CDR3aa: CASSARQGSTDTQYF; CDR3nt: TGTGCCAGCAGTGCCCGACAGGGGAGCACAGATACGCAGTATTTT
j_gene: TRBJ1-2; d_gene: .; abundance: few; v_gene: TRBV25-1; CDR3aa: CASSEGHGYTF; CDR3nt: TGTGCCAGCAGTGAAGGGCATGGCTACACCTTC
j_gene: TRBJ2-3; d_gene: .; abundance: .; v_gene: TRBV7-8; CDR3aa: CASSLGGRGFGDTQYF; CDR3nt: TGTGCCAGCAGCTTAGGGGGCAGGGGCTTCGGGGATACGCAGTATTTT
j_gene: TRBJ1-2; d_gene: TRBD1; abundance: .; v_gene: TRBV25-1; CDR3aa: CASSEPGQAGNYGYTF; CDR3nt: TGTGCCAGCAGTGAACCGGGACAGGCGGGGAACTATGGCTACACCTTC
j_gene: TRBJ1-2; d_gene: .; abundance: .; v_gene: TRBV5-1; CDR3aa: CASSSIGDGYTF; CDR3nt: TGCGCCAGCAGCAGCATCGGGGATGGCTACACCTTC
j_gene: TRBJ1-6; d_gene: .; abundance: .; v_gene: TRBV7-9; CDR3aa: CASRHNRDGSPLHF; CDR3nt: TGTGCCAGCAGACACAACAGGGACGGGTCACCCCTCCACTTT
j_gene: TRBJ2-3; d_gene: TRBD2; abundance: .; v_gene: TRBV15; CDR3aa: CATSGDPRLAGGTDTQYF; CDR3nt: TGTGCCACCAGCGGCGACCCCCGACTAGCGGGAGGCACAGATACGCAGTATTTT
j_gene: TRBJ2-1; d_gene: .; abundance: once; v_gene: TRBV5-4; CDR3aa: CASSLAGGNEQFF; CDR3nt: TGTGCCAGCAGCTTGGCCGGGGGCAATGAGCAGTTCTTC
j_gene: TRBJ2-7; d_gene: .; abundance: .; v_gene: TRBV11-2; CDR3aa: CASSSLQGAQYEQYF; CDR3nt: TGTGCCAGCAGCTCCTTACAGGGAGCCCAATACGAGCAGTACTTC
j_gene: TRBJ2-3; d_gene: TRBD2; abundance: few; v_gene: TRBV18; CDR3aa: CASSPPTGTSGSTDTQYF; CDR3nt: TGTGCCAGCTCACCACCGACCGGGACTAGCGGGAGTACAGATACGCAGTATTTT
j_gene: TRBJ2-2; d_gene: .; abundance: .; v_gene: TRBV9; CDR3aa: CASSVGAGANRGKNTGELFF; CDR3nt: TGTGCCAGCAGCGTAGGTGCGGGGGCAAACCGAGGAAAGAACACCGGGGAGCTGTTTTTT
j_gene: TRBJ2-1; d_gene: TRBD1; abundance: .; v_gene: TRBV6-6; CDR3aa: CASSEGQPSYNEQFF; CDR3nt: TGTGCCAGCAGTGAGGGACAGCCTTCCTACAATGAGCAGTTCTTC
j_gene: TRBJ2-3; d_gene: TRBD2; abundance: few; v_gene: TRBV7-2; CDR3aa: CASSLGGGGATDTQYF; CDR3nt: TGTGCCAGCAGCTTAGGGGGCGGGGGGGCAACAGATACGCAGTATTTT
j_gene: TRBJ2-2; d_gene: .; abundance: .; v_gene: TRBV7-3; CDR3aa: CASSLGGMNTGELFF; CDR3nt: TGTGCCAGCAGCTTGGGAGGCATGAACACCGGGGAGCTGTTTTTT
j_gene: TRBJ2-1; d_gene: .; abundance: .; v_gene: TRBV6-1; CDR3aa: CASIPGSSYNEQFF; CDR3nt: TGTGCCAGCATCCCGGGGAGCTCCTACAATGAGCAGTTCTTC
j_gene: TRBJ2-7; d_gene: .; abundance: once; v_gene: TRBV5-1; CDR3aa: CASSLGGSSYEQYF; CDR3nt: TGCGCCAGCAGCTTGGGAGGCAGCTCCTACGAGCAGTACTTC
j_gene: TRBJ2-5; d_gene: .; abundance: .; v_gene: TRBV4-1; CDR3aa: CASSQEAGGQETQYF; CDR3nt: TGCGCCAGCAGCCAAGAAGCCGGAGGCCAAGAGACCCAGTACTTC
j_gene: TRBJ1-1; d_gene: .; abundance: .; v_gene: TRBV5-1; CDR3aa: CASSSRGDTEAFF; CDR3nt: TGCGCCAGCAGCTCCCGGGGGGACACTGAAGCTTTCTTT
j_gene: TRBJ1-4; d_gene: .; abundance: .; v_gene: TRBV6-5; CDR3aa: CASSPTGSTNEKLFF; CDR3nt: TGTGCCAGCAGTCCAACCGGGTCAACTAATGAAAAACTGTTTTTT
j_gene: TRBJ2-7; d_gene: .; abundance: .; v_gene: TRBV2; CDR3aa: CASSVLSSYEQYF; CDR3nt: TGTGCCAGCAGTGTACTAAGCTCCTACGAGCAGTACTTC
j_gene: TRBJ2-3; d_gene: .; abundance: .; v_gene: TRBV30; CDR3aa: CAWRVQGGINTQYF; CDR3nt: TGTGCCTGGAGGGTTCAGGGAGGTATAAATACGCAGTATTTT
j_gene: TRBJ2-7; d_gene: TRBD2; abundance: once; v_gene: TRBV13; CDR3aa: CASSSTTFFREGRYEQYF; CDR3nt: TGTGCCAGCAGCTCGACAACCTTCTTTCGGGAGGGCCGGTACGAGCAGTACTTC
j_gene: TRBJ1-6; d_gene: TRBD1; abundance: .; v_gene: TRBV5-1; CDR3aa: CASSPGDRAASPLHF; CDR3nt: TGCGCCAGCAGCCCAGGTGACAGGGCGGCTTCACCCCTCCACTTT
j_gene: TRBJ2-7; d_gene: TRBD1; abundance: .; v_gene: TRBV7-9; CDR3aa: CASSATGNAYEQYF; CDR3nt: TGTGCCAGCAGCGCGACAGGGAACGCCTACGAGCAGTACTTC